This TCR beta chain derives from a study of beta chain features in type 1 diabetes. Whole-study results and caveats: Type 1 diabetes patients had VDJ junctions that carried fewer insertions and more deletions. In every one of the four CD4+ subsets, TCRB CDR3s were moderately but significantly shorter in Type 1 diabetes patients. The naive, central memory and Treg TCRB repertoires showed an apparent similarity that was greater among patients than among healthy donors.

Each of the CD4+ naive, central memory, regulatory and stem cell-like memory populations was sorted via CD45RO/CCR7/CD25/CD127/CD95/CD27. Sorting produced populations that all topped 95% purity. Investigators reverse transcribed all isolated RNA, so they sequenced expressed TCRB transcripts. TCRdb's table, derived via immunoSEQ multiplex PCR, lists solely in-frame clones and lacks some. Of about 190,000 clones listed, about 7.8% were seen once; the top ten hold approximately 0.87%. A few counts support this clone. Its specificity is unknown. The sequenced material came from central memory CD4+ T cells from blood. This receptor was identified in a woman aged 40 to 49 with type 1 diabetes.

The CDR3 loop is CASSLRTPGNQPQHF. The CDR3 DNA follows: TGTGCCAGCAGCTTGCGGACTCCCGGCAATCAGCCCCAGCATTTT. V usage is TRBV5-6 and J usage is TRBJ1-5; D gene unclear. This CDR3 is built from 15 residues. Germline V gene data show CDR1 as SGHDT and CDR2 as YYEEEE. Trimming removed 1 base at V and 2 bases at J, with 10 bases between.